These 25 T cell receptor beta chains were all obtained from the same sample, sequenced in a study of blood T cell repertoires in COVID-19. The table came from immunoSEQ multiplex PCR; TCRdb's copy has only in-frame clones and leaves some out. Among hundreds of thousands of clones, about nine tenths were seen once, and the ten largest hold 7.2%. Sequencing input: peripheral blood. The source is a man aged 55 to 70 who had recovered from COVID-19.

The chain has TRBV21-1 and TRBJ1-5; the D call of TRBD1 is as the table states it, not checked on the DNA. TRBV21-1 is a known pseudogene. The CDR3 sequence is 15 residues long. The CDR3 sequence: CASSKKGTGRKPQHF. The CDR3 bases are TGTGCCAGCAGCAAAAAGGGGACAGGGAGAAAGCCCCAGCATTTT.

The chain links TRBV5-4 to TRBJ1-4; a weak D match, TRBD1 (5 bases). Germline CDR1 and CDR2: SGHNT and YYREEE (reference sequence). V dropped 3 bases and J dropped 10 bases, with 13 bases sitting between them. The CDR3 extends over 13 amino acids. CDR3 sequence (DNA): TGTGCCAGCAGCTATTCAGGGATCGCAAAACTGTTTTTT. It specifies CASSYSGIAKLFF.

This chain uses TRBV2 with TRBJ1-2; perhaps TRBD1 as D (6 bases). The CDR3 extends over 15 amino acids. V was shortened by 5 bases and J by 8 bases, with 21 bases between the two germline ends. CDR1 is SNHLY and CDR2 is FYNNEI in the germline V gene. The CDR3 sequence is CASSSTGKRVGGYTF. DNA of the CDR3: TGTGCCAGCAGTTCCACAGGGAAACGAGTAGGAGGCTACACCTTC.

This sequence joins TRBV5-1 and TRBJ2-7; unclear D gene. The germline V and J ends were trimmed by 7 bases and 0 bases, with 14 bases remaining between them. Germline lookup yields CDR1 SGHRS and CDR2 YFSETQ. CDR3 length: 14 residues. CDR3 bases: TGCGCCAGCCATTACGACACGTTCTCCTACGAGCAGTACTTC. Its translation: CASHYDTFSYEQYF.

The chain is built from TRBV6-6 and TRBJ1-1, with TRBD1 identical over 7 bases. The V gene's germline CDR1 is MNHNY and CDR2 SVGAGI (reference sequence). The trim removed 7 bases at V and 0 bases at J, leaving 5 bases unmatched. CDR3 length: 14 amino acids. CDR3 nucleotide sequence: TGTGCCAGCATTAAGACAGGGATGAACACTGAAGCTTTCTTT. Its protein is CASIKTGMNTEAFF.

V and J are TRBV10-3 and TRBJ1-5; 12 positions agree with TRBD1. The CDR3 contains 14 residues. The V gene's germline CDR1 is ENHRY and CDR2 SYGVKD. V trimming: 2 bases; J trimming: 10 bases; junction bases outside the gene matches: 3. The CDR3 DNA reads as TGTGCCATCAGTGAGGGGGACAGGGGGCTTCCCCAGCATTTT. This translates into CAISEGDRGLPQHF.

V is TRBV6-1 and J is TRBJ2-5, with TRBD1 identical over 7 bases. The germline CDR1 and CDR2 sequences are MNHNS and SASEGT. V lost 2 bases, J lost 5 bases, and 8 bases stayed unmatched. This CDR3 comprises 15 residues. This chain's CDR3 is CASSESTGVWETQYF. The CDR3 DNA reads TGTGCCAGCAGTGAATCAACAGGGGTGTGGGAGACCCAGTACTTC.

V usage is TRBV5-4 and J usage is TRBJ2-3, with TRBD2 matching over 12 bases. The length of the CDR3 is 16 residues. Unmatched junction bases numbered 4, after V lost 3 bases and J lost 2 bases. The V gene's germline CDR1 is SGHNT and CDR2 YYREEE (reference sequence). The CDR3 bases are TGTGCCAGCAGCTCGACTAGCGGGGGCCCCACAGATACGCAGTATTTT. Translating gives CASSSTSGGPTDTQYF.

As concerns this clone: The same CDR3 also results from other DNA sequences found in this sample. V usage is TRBV6-5 and J usage is TRBJ2-7; D possibly corresponds to TRBD1 (5 bases). Deletions cut 0 bases from V and 2 bases from J, with 11 bases between. CDR3 length: 15 amino acids. The germline V gene has CDR1 MNHEY and CDR2 SVGAGI. Here the CDR3 reads CASSYSGQGTYEQYF. In DNA form, the CDR3 reads TGTGCCAGCAGTTACTCCGGGCAGGGCACCTACGAGCAGTACTTC.

The genes are TRBV5-1 and TRBJ2-1; weak D call: TRBD2 (6 bases). Per the germline V gene, CDR1 is SGHRS and CDR2 is YFSETQ. V lost 0 bases and J 7 bases, leaving 11 bases between the germline ends. This CDR3 comprises 14 residues. The chain's CDR3 is CASSLGLVTNEQFF. The CDR3 coding sequence is TGCGCCAGCAGCTTGGGACTAGTCACAAATGAGCAGTTCTTC.

This chain joins TRBV18 and TRBJ1-4; D remains ambiguous. V lost 3 bases, J lost 10 bases, and 15 bases lay in between. This CDR3 region has 14 residues. Germline CDR1 KGHSH, CDR2 LQKENI. In DNA, the CDR3 is TGTGCCAGCTCACCTACTACCCACCAAGGAAAACTGTTTTTT. It is translated as CASSPTTHQGKLFF.

The V call is TRBV9, the J call TRBJ2-1; TRBD2 is a possible D gene (6 bases). Germline assignment: CDR1 SGDLS and CDR2 YYNGEE. This CDR3 spans 16 amino acids. V lost 0 bases and J lost 0, with 10 bases in between. The CDR3 coding sequence is TGTGCCAGCAGCGTAGTGGAGGAGGGCTCCTACAATGAGCAGTTCTTC. Encoded protein: CASSVVEEGSYNEQFF.

The rearrangement uses TRBV12-3 or TRBV12-4 and TRBJ1-5; no clear D. V lost 3 bases and J 4 bases, leaving 7 bases between the germline ends. There are 13 residues in the CDR3. CDR3: CASSFRVNQPQHF. The DNA of the CDR3 is TGTGCCAGCAGTTTCCGGGTAAATCAGCCCCAGCATTTT.

The CDR3 spells CASSYQDRISSYEQYV. In nucleotides, the CDR3 is TGTGCCAGCAGTTACCAGGACAGGATTAGCTCCTACGAGCAGTACGTC. This chain connects TRBV6-5 to TRBJ2-7, with 7 bases matching TRBD1. CDR1 and CDR2 from the germline V gene are MNHEY and SVGAGI. The CDR3 totals 16 residues. Trimming removed 2 bases from V and 0 bases from J; junction bases left unmatched: 7.

The chain has TRBV2 and TRBJ2-1; 7 positions agree with TRBD1. Germline V lookup: CDR1 SNHLY, CDR2 FYNNEI. This CDR3 comprises 15 residues. V lost 5 bases and J lost 3; bases outside the gene matches: 7. The CDR3 is CASSPGQINYNEQFF. The CDR3 coding sequence is TGTGCCAGCAGTCCGGGACAGATCAACTACAATGAGCAGTTCTTC.

The chain uses TRBV12-5 and TRBJ1-5; no definite D call. V lost 6 bases to trimming and J lost 0 bases, with 9 bases between them. This CDR3 spans 14 amino acids. The V gene's germline CDR1 is LGHNT and CDR2 FRNRAP. DNA of the CDR3: TGTGCTAGTGGACCCGACACTAGCAATCAGCCCCAGCATTTT. Translating it yields CASGPDTSNQPQHF.

The rearrangement links TRBV2 to TRBJ2-7; D may be TRBD2 (5 bases). Germline V gene lookup returns CDR1 SNHLY and CDR2 FYNNEI. This CDR3 spans 14 amino acids. V was clipped by 3 bases and J by 1 base, with 10 bases between them. The CDR3 here is CASSEESGSYEQYF. The CDR3 DNA reads TGTGCCAGCAGTGAGGAGAGCGGATCCTACGAGCAGTACTTC.

This chain connects TRBV5-1 to TRBJ2-1, with 10 bases fitting TRBD1. J gave up 8 bases and V 4 bases, and 12 bases lay outside the gene matches. The CDR3 is 16 residues long. The V gene's germline CDR1 is SGHRS and CDR2 YFSETQ. CDR3 sequence reads: CASSKSDRQGADEQFF. The DNA for the CDR3 is TGCGCCAGCAGCAAATCGGACCGACAGGGGGCGGATGAGCAGTTCTTC.

V is TRBV29-1 and J is TRBJ2-1, with 9 bases aligning to TRBD2. This CDR3 has 15 amino acids. Trimming cost V 2 bases and J 2 bases; bases outside gene matches: 4. Germline V CDR1 and CDR2: SQVTM, ANQGSEA. The DNA of the CDR3 is TGCAGCGTTGAAAGGGGCGGGGGGGCCTACAATGAGCAGTTCTTC. Translation gives CSVERGGGAYNEQFF.

This clone was seen a handful of times. The chain uses TRBV6-5 and TRBJ2-1; 12 positions agree with TRBD1. Per germline, CDR1 MNHEY and CDR2 SVGAGI. V lost 6 bases and J lost 7; bases outside the gene matches: 7. CDR3 length: 15 residues. The CDR3 DNA sequence: TGTGCCAGCAGAAAAGCGGGACAGGGGGCTAATGAGCAGTTCTTC. Translating it yields CASRKAGQGANEQFF.

This clone was counted between two and nine times. The chain carries TRBV5-1 and TRBJ2-7; weak D call: TRBD1 (6 bases). V lost 1 base and J lost 1, with 6 bases in between. The CDR3 has 13 residues. Germline CDR1 and CDR2: SGHRS and YFSETQ. The CDR3 DNA sequence: TGCGCCAGCAGCTTGACAGGGTCCTACGAGCAGTACTTC. Amino acids: CASSLTGSYEQYF.

This sequence joins TRBV6-5 and TRBJ1-6; maybe TRBD1 (5 bases). V was clipped by 10 bases and J by 6 bases, with 13 bases between them. Germline CDR1 is MNHEY and CDR2 is SVGAGI. The CDR3 is made up of 13 amino acids. The CDR3 loop reads CATRPGFNSPLHF. The CDR3, as DNA: TGTGCCACCAGACCAGGGTTTAATTCACCCCTCCACTTT.

The chain employs TRBV9 and TRBJ1-2; TRBD1 is a possible D gene (6 bases). Germline V lookup: CDR1 SGDLS, CDR2 YYNGEE. The CDR3 spans 17 residues. With 0 bases removed from V and 3 bases from J, the gap between germline ends came to 18 bases. As DNA, the CDR3 is TGTGCCAGCAGCGTAGACACCGGCCCAGGGGCCCACTATGGCTACACCTTC. Its protein is CASSVDTGPGAHYGYTF. The whole variable domain, filled in from reference TRBV9 and TRBJ1-2, reads DSGVTQTPKHLITATGQRVTLRCSPRSGDLSVYWYQQSLDQGLQFLIQYYNGEERAKGNILERFSAQQFPDLHSELNLSSLELGDSALYFCASSVDTGPGAHYGYTFGSGTRLTVV.

The table lists this clone with a count of one. The CDR3 region has the DNA TGTGCCACCAGTTTAACAGGCAAAAACATTCAGTACTTC. Amino acid sequence: CATSLTGKNIQYF. The chain combines TRBV15 with TRBJ2-4, with D possibly TRBD1 on 5 matching bases. This CDR3 has 13 amino acids. CDR1 and CDR2 from the germline V gene are LNHNV and YYDKDF (reference sequence). Trimming cost V 6 bases and J 3 bases, with 9 bases left between them.

The V gene is TRBV5-4, the J gene TRBJ2-1; 9 bases fit TRBD2. The CDR3 totals 17 residues. CDR1 and CDR2 (germline): SGHNT, YYREEE (reference sequence). V lost 0 bases, J lost 7 bases, and 11 bases stayed unmatched. CDR3 protein: CASSLGLAGSLGNEQFF. The CDR3 coding sequence is TGTGCCAGCAGCTTGGGTCTAGCGGGGAGCCTGGGAAATGAGCAGTTCTTC.